This TCR beta chain was recovered during a study of PD-L1 blockade in urothelial cancer. Turning to the study itself: The authors examined blood 3 weeks (second dose) and 6 weeks after treatment start.

Findings and caveats of the study: At the 3-week point, tumor-associated blood clones expanded more in durable-benefit patients.

Only in-frame clones appear in the TCRdb table, and some are missing; sequencing was by immunoSEQ multiplex PCR. This table holds under 40,000 clones, 80% to 90% found once. Germline CDR1 reads WSHSY; CDR2 reads SAAADI. Germline trimming cut 5 bases from V and 7 bases from J; bases unmatched to any gene: 5. CDR3 length: 14 residues. In the case of this clone: Its antigen is currently unknown.

The sample was PBMCs, taken around atezolizumab (anti-PD-L1) treatment. This rearrangement joins TRBV10-2 to TRBJ1-5; 10 positions agree with TRBD1. This sequence was found in a man aged 50 to 59 with urothelial cancer. The CDR3 DNA reads as TGCGCCAGCAGTCCGGGACAGGGGCACCAGCCCCAGCATTTT. Its translation: CASSPGQGHQPQHF.